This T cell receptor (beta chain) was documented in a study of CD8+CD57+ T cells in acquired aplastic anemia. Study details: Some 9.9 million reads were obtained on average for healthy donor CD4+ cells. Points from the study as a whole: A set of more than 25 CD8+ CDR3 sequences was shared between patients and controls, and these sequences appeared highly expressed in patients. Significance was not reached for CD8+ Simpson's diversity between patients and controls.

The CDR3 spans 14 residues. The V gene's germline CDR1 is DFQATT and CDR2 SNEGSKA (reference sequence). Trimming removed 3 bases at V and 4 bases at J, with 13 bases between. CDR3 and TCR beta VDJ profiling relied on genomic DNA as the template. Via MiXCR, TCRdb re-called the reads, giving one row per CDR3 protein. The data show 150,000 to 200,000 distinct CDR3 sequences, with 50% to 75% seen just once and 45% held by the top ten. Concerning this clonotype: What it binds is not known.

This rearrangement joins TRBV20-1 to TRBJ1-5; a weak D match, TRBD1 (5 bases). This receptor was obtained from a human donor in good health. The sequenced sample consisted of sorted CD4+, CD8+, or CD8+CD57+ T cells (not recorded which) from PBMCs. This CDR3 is CSASQGTGNQPQHF. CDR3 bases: TGCAGTGCTAGTCAAGGGACGGGTAATCAGCCCCAGCATTTT.